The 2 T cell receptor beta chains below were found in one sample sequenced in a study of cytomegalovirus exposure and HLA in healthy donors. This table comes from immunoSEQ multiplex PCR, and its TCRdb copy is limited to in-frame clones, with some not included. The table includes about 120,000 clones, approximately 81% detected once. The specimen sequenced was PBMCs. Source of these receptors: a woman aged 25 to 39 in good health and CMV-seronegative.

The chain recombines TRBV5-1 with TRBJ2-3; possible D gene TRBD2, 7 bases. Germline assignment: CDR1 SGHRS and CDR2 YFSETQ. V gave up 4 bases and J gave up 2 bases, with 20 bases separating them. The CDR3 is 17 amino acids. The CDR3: CASSTGSAGALTDTQYF. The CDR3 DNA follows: TGCGCCAGCAGCACGGGGTCCGCGGGGGCCCTCACAGATACGCAGTATTTT.

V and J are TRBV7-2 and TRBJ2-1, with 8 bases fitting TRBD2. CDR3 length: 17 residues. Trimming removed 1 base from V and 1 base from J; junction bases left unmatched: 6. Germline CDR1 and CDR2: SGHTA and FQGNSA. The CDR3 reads CASSLDPGGASYNEQFF. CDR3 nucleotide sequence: TGTGCCAGCAGCTTAGATCCCGGGGGGGCGTCCTACAATGAGCAGTTCTTC.